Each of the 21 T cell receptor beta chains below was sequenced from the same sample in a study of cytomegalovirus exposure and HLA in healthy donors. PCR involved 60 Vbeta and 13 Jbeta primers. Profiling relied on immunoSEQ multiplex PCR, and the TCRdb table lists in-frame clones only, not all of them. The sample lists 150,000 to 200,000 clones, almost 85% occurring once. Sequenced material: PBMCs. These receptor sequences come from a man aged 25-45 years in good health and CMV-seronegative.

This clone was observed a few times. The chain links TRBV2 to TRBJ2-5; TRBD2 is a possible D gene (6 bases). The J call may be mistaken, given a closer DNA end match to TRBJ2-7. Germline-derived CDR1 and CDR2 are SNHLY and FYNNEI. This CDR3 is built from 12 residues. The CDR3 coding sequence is TGTGCCAGCTCGGGACTTAGCTACGAGCAGTACTTC. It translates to CASSGLSYEQYF.

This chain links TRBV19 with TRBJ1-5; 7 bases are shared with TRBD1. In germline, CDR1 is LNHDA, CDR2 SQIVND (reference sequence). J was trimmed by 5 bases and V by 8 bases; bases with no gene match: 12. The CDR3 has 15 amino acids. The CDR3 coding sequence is TGTGCCAGTGGGCCCGTAGGGACAGAAGATCAGCCCCAGCATTTT. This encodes CASGPVGTEDQPQHF.

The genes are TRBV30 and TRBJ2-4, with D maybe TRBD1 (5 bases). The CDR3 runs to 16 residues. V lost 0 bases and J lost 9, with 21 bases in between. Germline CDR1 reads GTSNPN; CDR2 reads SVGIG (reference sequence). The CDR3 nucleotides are TGTGCCTGGAGTGTAAAGGGTTTTACAAAAAGGGGCATTCAGTACTTC. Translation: CAWSVKGFTKRGIQYF.

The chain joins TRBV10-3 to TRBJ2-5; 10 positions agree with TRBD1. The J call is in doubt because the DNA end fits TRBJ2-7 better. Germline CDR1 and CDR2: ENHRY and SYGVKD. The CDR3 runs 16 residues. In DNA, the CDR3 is TGTGCCATCAGTGACCCAGGACAGGGGGGGAACTACGAGCAGTACTTC. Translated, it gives CAISDPGQGGNYEQYF.

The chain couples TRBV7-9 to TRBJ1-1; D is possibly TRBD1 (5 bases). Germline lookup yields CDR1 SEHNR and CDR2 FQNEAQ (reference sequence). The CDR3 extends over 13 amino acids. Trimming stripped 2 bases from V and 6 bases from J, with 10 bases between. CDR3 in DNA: TGTGCCAGCAGCTTACAGGGAGGGGCTGAAGCTTTCTTT. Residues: CASSLQGGAEAFF.

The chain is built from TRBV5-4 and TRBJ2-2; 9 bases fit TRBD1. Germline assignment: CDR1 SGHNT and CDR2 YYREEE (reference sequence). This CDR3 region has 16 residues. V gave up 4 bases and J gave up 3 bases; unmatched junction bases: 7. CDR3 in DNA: TGTGCCAGCAGCCCCAGGGGGACAGGGTACACCGGGGAGCTGTTTTTT. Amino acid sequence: CASSPRGTGYTGELFF.

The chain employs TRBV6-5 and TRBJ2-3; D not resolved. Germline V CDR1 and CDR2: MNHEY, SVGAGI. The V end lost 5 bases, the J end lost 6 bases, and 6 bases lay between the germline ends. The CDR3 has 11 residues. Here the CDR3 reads CASSLLDTQYF. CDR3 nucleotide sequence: TGTGCCAGCAGTCTTTTGGATACGCAGTATTTT.

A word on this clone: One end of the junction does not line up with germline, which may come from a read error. CDR3 DNA: TGTGCCAGCAGTTTAAGGGTCCCCGGGAAACTAACCTTC. It yields the protein CASSLRVPGKLTF. The chain has TRBV28 and TRBJ2-7; possible D gene TRBD2, 5 bases. The germline gives CDR1 MDHEN, CDR2 SYDVKM. CDR3 length equals 13 residues. The full variable domain, with the rest looked up from reference TRBV28 and TRBJ2-7, is DVKVTQSSRYLVKRTGEKVFLECVQDMDHENMFWYRQDPGLGLRLIYFSYDVKMKEKGDIPEGYSVSREKKERFSLILESASTNQTSMYLCASSLRVPGKLTFGPGTRLTVT.

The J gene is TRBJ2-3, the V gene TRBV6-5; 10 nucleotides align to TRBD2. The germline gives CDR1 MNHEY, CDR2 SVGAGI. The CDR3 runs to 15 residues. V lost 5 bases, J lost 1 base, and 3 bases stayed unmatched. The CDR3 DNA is TGTGCCAGCAGTCTTACTAGCGGGGGCACAGATACGCAGTATTTT. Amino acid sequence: CASSLTSGGTDTQYF.

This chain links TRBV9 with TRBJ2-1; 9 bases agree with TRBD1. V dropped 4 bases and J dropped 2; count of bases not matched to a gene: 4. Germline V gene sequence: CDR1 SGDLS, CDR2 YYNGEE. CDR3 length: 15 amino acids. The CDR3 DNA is TGTGCCAGCAGCCGTGGGACAGGGCCCTACAATGAGCAGTTCTTC. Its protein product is CASSRGTGPYNEQFF.

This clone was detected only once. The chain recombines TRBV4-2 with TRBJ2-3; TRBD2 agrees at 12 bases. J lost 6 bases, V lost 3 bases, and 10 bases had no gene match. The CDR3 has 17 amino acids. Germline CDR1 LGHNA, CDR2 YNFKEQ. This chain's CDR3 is CASSQVELAGGPDTQYF. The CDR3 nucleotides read TGTGCCAGCAGCCAGGTTGAGCTAGCGGGGGGGCCGGATACGCAGTATTTT.

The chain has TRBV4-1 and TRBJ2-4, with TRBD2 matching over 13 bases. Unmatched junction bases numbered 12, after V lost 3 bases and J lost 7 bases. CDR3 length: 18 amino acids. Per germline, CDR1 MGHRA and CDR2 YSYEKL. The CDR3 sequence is CASSHGLAGAVGGNIQYF. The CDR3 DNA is TGCGCCAGCAGCCATGGACTAGCGGGGGCCGTCGGGGGGAACATTCAGTACTTC.

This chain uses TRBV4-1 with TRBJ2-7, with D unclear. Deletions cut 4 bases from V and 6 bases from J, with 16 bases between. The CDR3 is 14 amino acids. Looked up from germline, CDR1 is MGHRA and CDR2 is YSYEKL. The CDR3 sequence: CASSPKISWAEQYF. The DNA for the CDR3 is TGCGCCAGCAGCCCGAAGATTTCCTGGGCCGAGCAGTACTTC.

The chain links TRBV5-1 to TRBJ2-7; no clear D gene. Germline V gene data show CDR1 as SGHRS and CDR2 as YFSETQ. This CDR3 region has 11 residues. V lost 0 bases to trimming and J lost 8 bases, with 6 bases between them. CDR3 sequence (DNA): TGCGCCAGCAGCTTGGGGGCGAAGCAGTACTTC. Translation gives CASSLGAKQYF.

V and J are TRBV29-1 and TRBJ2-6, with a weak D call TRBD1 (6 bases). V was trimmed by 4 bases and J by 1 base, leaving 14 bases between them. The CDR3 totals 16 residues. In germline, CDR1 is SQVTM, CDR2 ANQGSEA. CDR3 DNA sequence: TGCAGCGTTGCGGGACACGGGAAGTCTGGGGCCAACGTCCTGACTTTC. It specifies CSVAGHGKSGANVLTF.

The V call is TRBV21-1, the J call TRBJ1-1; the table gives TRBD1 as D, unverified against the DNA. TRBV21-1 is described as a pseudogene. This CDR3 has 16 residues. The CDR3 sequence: CASSLRDSSLGTEAFF. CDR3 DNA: TGTGCCAGCAGCCTGAGGGACAGCTCCCTAGGCACTGAAGCTTTCTTT.

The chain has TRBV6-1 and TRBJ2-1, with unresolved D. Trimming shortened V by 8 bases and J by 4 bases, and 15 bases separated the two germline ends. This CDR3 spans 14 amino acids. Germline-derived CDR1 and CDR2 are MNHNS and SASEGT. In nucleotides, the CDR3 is TGTGCCAGCGGTACCTTAACACCTTACAATGAGCAGTTCTTC. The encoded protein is CASGTLTPYNEQFF.

This chain's CDR3 is CASSLVGTVIGGNQPQHF. The CDR3 DNA is TGTGCCAGCAGCTTAGTGGGGACAGTGATTGGGGGCAATCAGCCCCAGCATTTT. The V gene is TRBV7-2, the J gene TRBJ1-5; 7 bases agree with TRBD1. With 1 base clipped from V and 2 bases from J, the junction kept 11 bases outside the gene matches. The CDR3 consists of 18 residues. Germline CDR1 reads SGHTA; CDR2 reads FQGNSA.

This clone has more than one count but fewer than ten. CDR3 protein: CASSSSPGEWDTGELFF. CDR3 coding DNA: TGTGCCAGCAGCTCTTCCCCAGGGGAGTGGGACACCGGGGAGCTGTTTTTT. The gene calls are TRBV7-8 and TRBJ2-2; tentative D call: TRBD1 (6 bases). Trimming took 4 bases from V and 3 from J, leaving 18 bases between them. CDR3 size: 17 residues. Germline loops: CDR1 SGHVS, CDR2 FQNEAQ.

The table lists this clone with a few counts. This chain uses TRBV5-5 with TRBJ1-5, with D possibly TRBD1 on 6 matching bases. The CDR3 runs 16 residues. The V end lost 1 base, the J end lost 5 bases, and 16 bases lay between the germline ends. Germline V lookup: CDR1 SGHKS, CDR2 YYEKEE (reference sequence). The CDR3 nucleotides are TGTGCCAGCAGCTTGCGGGGGGACATAGGGCATCAGCCCCAGCATTTT. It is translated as CASSLRGDIGHQPQHF.

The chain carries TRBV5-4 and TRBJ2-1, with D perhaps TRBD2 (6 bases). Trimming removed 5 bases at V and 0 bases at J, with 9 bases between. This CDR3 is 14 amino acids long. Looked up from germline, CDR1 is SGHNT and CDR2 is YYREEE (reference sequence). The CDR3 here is CASRIGGSYNEQFF. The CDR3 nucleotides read TGTGCCAGCAGGATCGGGGGCTCCTACAATGAGCAGTTCTTC.